The entry below describes one TCR beta chain. Per germline, CDR1 SNHLY and CDR2 FYNNEI. The CDR3 totals 13 residues. The germline V and J ends were trimmed by 8 bases and 7 bases, with 17 bases remaining between them. 60 Vbeta and 13 Jbeta primers were used in PCR. The protocol was immunoSEQ multiplex PCR, while the TCRdb copy is restricted to in-frame clones and leaves out a portion. The sample carries 150,000 to 200,000 clones, about four fifths recorded once. The data derive from a study of cytomegalovirus exposure and HLA in healthy donors. The source material was PBMCs. The V and J genes are TRBV2 and TRBJ1-2, with unresolved D. The clonotype comes from a man younger than 40 in good health and CMV-seronegative. CDR3 nucleotides: TGTGCCAGCTTCTCTTCCTCCAGATGTGGCTACACCTTC. As protein: CASFSSSRCGYTF.